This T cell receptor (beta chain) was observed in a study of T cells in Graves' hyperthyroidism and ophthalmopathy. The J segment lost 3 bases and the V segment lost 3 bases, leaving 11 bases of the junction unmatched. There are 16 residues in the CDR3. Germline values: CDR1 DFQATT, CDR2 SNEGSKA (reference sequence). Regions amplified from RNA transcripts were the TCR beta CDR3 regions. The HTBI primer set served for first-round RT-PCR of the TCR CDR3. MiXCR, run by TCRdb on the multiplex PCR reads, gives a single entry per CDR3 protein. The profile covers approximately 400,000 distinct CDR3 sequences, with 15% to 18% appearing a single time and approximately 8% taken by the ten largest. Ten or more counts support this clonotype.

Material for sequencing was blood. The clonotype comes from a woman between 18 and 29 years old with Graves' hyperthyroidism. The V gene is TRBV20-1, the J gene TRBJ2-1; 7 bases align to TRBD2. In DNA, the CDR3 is TGCAGTGCTAGCTGGCTCATGCCTAGCGGCTACAATGAGCAGTTCTTC. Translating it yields CSASWLMPSGYNEQFF.